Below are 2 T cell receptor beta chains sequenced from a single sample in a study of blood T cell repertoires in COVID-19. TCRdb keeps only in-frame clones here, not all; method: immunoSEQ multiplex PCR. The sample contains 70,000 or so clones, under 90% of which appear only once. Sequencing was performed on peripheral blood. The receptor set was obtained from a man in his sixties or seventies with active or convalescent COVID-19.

The CDR3 sequence: CASSPEAGFYNEQFF. The DNA of the CDR3 is TGTGCCAGCTCACCTGAAGCGGGATTTTACAATGAGCAGTTCTTC. The chain links TRBV18 to TRBJ2-1, with 7 bases lining up with TRBD2. The CDR3 is 15 amino acids. V lost 3 bases, J lost 4 bases, and 6 bases stayed unmatched. CDR1 and CDR2 from the germline V gene are KGHSH and LQKENI.

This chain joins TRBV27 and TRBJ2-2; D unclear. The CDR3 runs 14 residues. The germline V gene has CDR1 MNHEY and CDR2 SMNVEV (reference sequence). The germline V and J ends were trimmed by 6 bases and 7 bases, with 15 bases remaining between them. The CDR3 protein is CASRLTPGNGELFF. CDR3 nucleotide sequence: TGTGCCAGCAGACTAACGCCCGGAAACGGGGAGCTGTTTTTT.